This entry lists 32 T cell receptor beta chains sequenced from one sample in a study of blood T cell repertoires in COVID-19. Clones were sequenced by immunoSEQ multiplex PCR, and TCRdb holds only the in-frame ones, with some missing. The sample has 160,000 or so clones, 65% to 85% seen once. Input material: peripheral blood. The origin of the receptors is a man in his sixties with active or convalescent COVID-19.

This clone is a singleton in its sample. The CDR3: CASSVGQGHNSPLHF. In DNA, the CDR3 is TGTGCCAGCAGTGTAGGGCAGGGTCATAATTCACCCCTCCACTTT. V gene TRBV2 combines with J gene TRBJ1-6; D is possibly TRBD1 (5 bases). Trimming left V 4 bases short and J 5 bases short, with 12 bases between. Germline CDR1 SNHLY, CDR2 FYNNEI. The CDR3 covers 15 residues.

The J gene is TRBJ2-7, the V gene TRBV5-4; TRBD1 is a possible D gene (5 bases). V was pared by 0 bases and J by 2 bases, with 12 bases between. Germline V lookup: CDR1 SGHNT, CDR2 YYREEE (reference sequence). The CDR3 extends over 15 amino acids. This CDR3 is CASSLGQGSTYEQYF. The CDR3, as DNA: TGTGCCAGCAGCTTGGGGCAGGGAAGTACCTACGAGCAGTACTTC.

The V call is TRBV3-1 (or the pseudogene TRBV3-2), the J call TRBJ2-4, with 15 bases identical to TRBD2. Germline V CDR1 and CDR2: LGHDT, YNNKEL (reference sequence). The CDR3 spans 16 residues. The ends lost 4 bases at V and 6 bases at J; junction bases unmatched: 4. The CDR3 DNA sequence: TGTGCCAGCAGCCGAGGACTAGCGGGGGGGGTAAACATTCAGTACTTC. As protein: CASSRGLAGGVNIQYF.

This chain uses TRBV6-1 with TRBJ2-2; 9 nucleotides agree with TRBD1. Germline V gene sequence: CDR1 MNHNS, CDR2 SASEGT. The CDR3 consists of 14 residues. J gave up 8 bases and V 2 bases, and 3 bases lay outside the gene matches. The DNA for the CDR3 is TGTGCCAGCAGTGAAACAGGGGGCTGGGGGGAGCTGTTTTTT. Residues: CASSETGGWGELFF.

This chain joins TRBV10-2 and TRBJ1-6, with 7 bases matching TRBD1. V was pared by 3 bases and J by 5 bases, with 1 base of the junction left unmatched. This CDR3 region has 14 residues. The V gene's germline CDR1 is WSHSY and CDR2 SAAADI. CDR3 loop: CASSDRGDNSPLHF. The CDR3 DNA sequence: TGCGCCAGCAGTGACAGGGGGGATAATTCACCCCTCCACTTT.

The CDR3 sequence: CAISESRLQVYTYEQYF. CDR3 sequence (DNA): TGTGCCATCAGTGAGTCGAGGTTGCAAGTTTATACCTACGAGCAGTACTTC. The V gene is TRBV10-3, the J gene TRBJ2-7; D is ambiguous. Germline CDR1 and CDR2: ENHRY and SYGVKD. This CDR3 spans 17 amino acids. V shed 0 bases and J shed 2 bases, with 17 bases lying between them.

In nucleotides, the CDR3 is TGTGCCAGCAGCTCGGCGGGACAGGGGGCTGTACGGGAGACCCAGTACTTC. Translated, it gives CASSSAGQGAVRETQYF. The chain carries TRBV9 and TRBJ2-5, with 12 positions matching TRBD1. V was pared by 4 bases and J by 5 bases, with 12 bases of the junction left unmatched. Germline assignment: CDR1 SGDLS and CDR2 YYNGEE. This CDR3 contains 17 residues.

The V and J genes are TRBV7-2 and TRBJ2-3, with D possibly matching TRBD2 (6 bases). The CDR3 loop spans 16 amino acids. V shed 2 bases and J shed 3 bases, with 15 bases lying between them. Germline loops: CDR1 SGHTA, CDR2 FQGNSA. The DNA of the CDR3 is TGTGCCAGCAGCTTAAAGCTAGCGACAATAACAGATACGCAGTATTTT. Its protein is CASSLKLATITDTQYF.

The gene calls are TRBV18 and TRBJ2-1; TRBD2 aligns across 9 bases. The CDR3 runs 15 residues. Germline V CDR1 and CDR2: KGHSH, LQKENI. Trimming cost V 1 base and J 7 bases; bases outside gene matches: 5. As DNA, the CDR3 is TGTGCCAGCTCACCACTAGCGGGAGTAGCTAATGAGCAGTTCTTC. Translated: CASSPLAGVANEQFF.

This clone appeared a few times. The V and J genes are TRBV7-3 and TRBJ2-2; the match to TRBD1 covers 7 bases. This CDR3 comprises 17 residues. The V segment lost 1 base and the J segment 2 bases; nucleotides outside the gene matches: 7. CDR1 and CDR2 (germline): SGHTA, FQGTGA. This CDR3 is CASSLKGTDDNTGELFF. In nucleotides, the CDR3 is TGTGCCAGCAGCTTAAAGGGGACAGACGATAACACCGGGGAGCTGTTTTTT.

This chain connects TRBV9 to TRBJ2-1; 7 nucleotides align to TRBD1. Germline loops: CDR1 SGDLS, CDR2 YYNGEE. This CDR3 has 17 residues. V lost 4 bases, J lost 2 bases, and 12 bases stayed unmatched. The CDR3 loop reads CASSPRQGEQTYNEQFF. The CDR3 DNA follows: TGTGCCAGCAGCCCGAGACAGGGTGAACAGACCTACAATGAGCAGTTCTTC.

This clone was seen just once. The chain uses TRBV5-6 and TRBJ1-5; a possible D gene is TRBD1 (6 bases). Germline V gene lookup returns CDR1 SGHDT and CDR2 YYEEEE. Trimming removed 0 bases at V and 1 base at J, with 14 bases between. The CDR3 extends over 17 amino acids. The CDR3 sequence: CASSLARGAFSNQPQHF. CDR3 in DNA: TGTGCCAGCAGCTTGGCCCGGGGGGCCTTCAGCAATCAGCCCCAGCATTTT.

The V and J genes are TRBV9 and TRBJ2-2, with 8 nucleotides matching TRBD2. The length of the CDR3 is 14 residues. From germline, CDR1 is SGDLS and CDR2 YYNGEE. V was pared by 3 bases and J by 7 bases, with 5 bases of the junction left unmatched. This CDR3 is CASSGRGGGGELFF. CDR3 coding DNA: TGTGCCAGCAGCGGTCGGGGGGGCGGCGGGGAGCTGTTTTTT.

The chain links TRBV10-3 to TRBJ2-5; unclear D gene. The V gene lost 0 bases and the J gene lost 1 base, with 3 bases spanning the gap. CDR3 length equals 13 residues. Germline CDR1 reads ENHRY; CDR2 reads SYGVKD. The CDR3 sequence: CAISESVQETQYF. The CDR3 nucleotides read TGTGCCATCAGTGAGTCCGTCCAAGAGACCCAGTACTTC.

This chain connects TRBV2 to TRBJ1-2, with TRBD1 as a possible D gene (5 bases). The CDR3 sequence is 13 residues long. Germline V CDR1 and CDR2: SNHLY, FYNNEI. The germline V and J ends were trimmed by 1 base and 7 bases, with 10 bases remaining between them. CDR3 nucleotide sequence: TGTGCCAGCAGTGAAGGGGGGGGATCTGGCTACACCTTC. Residues: CASSEGGGSGYTF.

The chain combines TRBV7-2 with TRBJ2-1, with 12 bases identical to TRBD2. The CDR3 is 16 amino acids. V gave up 1 base and J gave up 8 bases; unmatched junction bases: 6. From germline, CDR1 is SGHTA and CDR2 FQGNSA. CDR3 DNA sequence: TGTGCCAGCAGCTTAGTGGCTAGCGGGAGGGGGGATGAGCAGTTCTTC. Translating gives CASSLVASGRGDEQFF.

This clone was seen just once. The J gene is TRBJ1-5, the V gene TRBV12-3 or TRBV12-4, with D uncertain. The CDR3 totals 13 residues. Trimming pared 3 bases from V and 3 bases from J, leaving 6 bases between. CDR3 in amino acids: CASSFQINQPQHF. CDR3 DNA: TGTGCCAGCAGTTTCCAGATCAATCAGCCCCAGCATTTT.

The gene calls are TRBV6-2 or TRBV6-3 and TRBJ2-7, with TRBD1 matching over 8 bases. The germline gives CDR1 MNHEY, CDR2 SVGEGT. The CDR3 covers 15 residues. Losses at the gene ends were 2 bases for V and 3 bases for J; bases not matched to a gene: 6. The CDR3 loop reads CASSYDGTGSYEQYF. CDR3 DNA sequence: TGTGCCAGCAGTTACGACGGGACAGGTAGCTACGAGCAGTACTTC.

V and J are TRBV12-5 and TRBJ2-5; 10 bases map to TRBD1. The CDR3 covers 17 residues. The V gene end was trimmed by 6 bases and the J gene end by 2 bases; junction bases not matched to a gene: 12. CDR1 and CDR2 (germline): LGHNT, FRNRAP. The CDR3 reads CASGPGTGAFGQETQYF. The CDR3 DNA reads TGTGCTAGTGGCCCCGGGACAGGGGCGTTTGGGCAAGAGACCCAGTACTTC.

The chain joins TRBV7-2 to TRBJ2-7, with 7 nucleotides matching TRBD2. V was pared by 8 bases and J by 3 bases, with 13 bases of the junction left unmatched. This CDR3 spans 15 amino acids. Germline V CDR1 and CDR2: SGHTA, FQGNSA. The CDR3 bases are TGTGCCAGCGGATCCGCGGCGGGGGATTACTACGAGCAGTACTTC. Translating it yields CASGSAAGDYYEQYF. Combining the CDR3 with reference TRBV7-2 and TRBJ2-7 gives the whole variable domain GAGVSQSPSNKVTEKGKDVELRCDPISGHTALYWYRQSLGQGLEFLIYFQGNSAPDKSGLPSDRFSAERTGGSVSTLTIQRTQQEDSAVYLCASGSAAGDYYEQYFGPGTRLTVT.

J is TRBJ1-6 and V is TRBV11-2, with D unresolved. Trimming took off 3 bases at V and 5 bases at J, with 8 bases between the two ends. The germline CDR1 and CDR2 sequences are SGHAT and FQNNGV. This CDR3 has 14 residues. CDR3 amino acids: CASSFSVNNSPLHF. CDR3 nucleotide sequence: TGTGCCAGCAGCTTCTCGGTTAATAATTCACCCCTCCACTTT.

J is TRBJ2-3 and V is TRBV5-1; D gene uncertain. The CDR3 has 12 amino acids. V was trimmed by 3 bases and J by 5 bases, leaving 7 bases between them. Germline CDR1 SGHRS, CDR2 YFSETQ. CDR3 nucleotides: TGCGCCAGCAGCTCGAGAGGAGATACGCAGTATTTT. This codes for CASSSRGDTQYF.

This clone was seen only once. V and J are TRBV6-5 and TRBJ1-2; no clear D gene. The ends were cut back, 2 bases at V and 3 bases at J, with 7 bases in the middle. CDR1 and CDR2 from the germline V gene are MNHEY and SVGAGI. This CDR3 has 13 residues. The CDR3, as DNA: TGTGCCAGCAGTTACGGGCAGCACTATGGCTACACCTTC. This codes for CASSYGQHYGYTF.

The chain couples TRBV29-1 to TRBJ1-2; 7 bases match TRBD1. The germline V gene has CDR1 SQVTM and CDR2 ANQGSEA. V lost 5 bases, J lost 1 base, and 4 bases stayed unmatched. CDR3 length: 13 amino acids. CDR3 in amino acids: CSVRTGVNYGYTF. The DNA of the CDR3 is TGCAGCGTTAGGACAGGAGTTAACTATGGCTACACCTTC.

The CDR3 here is CASSPYAYEQYF. DNA for the CDR3: TGTGCCAGCAGTCCCTACGCCTACGAGCAGTACTTC. The chain carries TRBV28 and TRBJ2-7; D gene unclear. There are 12 residues in the CDR3. Trimming pared 5 bases from V and 2 bases from J, leaving 7 bases between. Germline assignment: CDR1 MDHEN and CDR2 SYDVKM.

This clone came up once. This chain joins TRBV2 and TRBJ1-1; no firm D call. There are 14 residues in the CDR3. CDR1 SNHLY and CDR2 FYNNEI come from the germline V gene. The V gene lost 3 bases and the J gene lost 0 bases, with 8 bases spanning the gap. DNA of the CDR3: TGTGCCAGCAGTGATTACACCTTGAACACTGAAGCTTTCTTT. It is translated as CASSDYTLNTEAFF.

V usage is TRBV18 and J usage is TRBJ1-2; perhaps TRBD1 as D (5 bases). Germline CDR1 and CDR2: KGHSH and LQKENI. This CDR3 contains 13 residues. Trimming took 2 bases from V and 7 from J, leaving 11 bases between them. The CDR3 loop reads CASSPDQGSGYTF. The CDR3 DNA is TGTGCCAGCTCACCAGACCAGGGTTCTGGCTACACCTTC.

This rearrangement joins TRBV5-1 to TRBJ1-4; TRBD1 aligns across 8 bases. With V trimmed by 4 bases and J by 0 bases, 2 bases remained unmatched. Germline V lookup: CDR1 SGHRS, CDR2 YFSETQ. This CDR3 has 15 amino acids. As DNA, the CDR3 is TGCGCCAGCAGCGAACAGGGGGCAACTAATGAAAAACTGTTTTTT. Translating gives CASSEQGATNEKLFF.

This rearrangement joins TRBV5-1 to TRBJ2-7, with a weak D call TRBD1 (6 bases). Trimming removed 6 bases from V and 0 bases from J, with 7 bases in between. CDR1 is SGHRS and CDR2 is YFSETQ in the germline V gene. This CDR3 is built from 12 residues. CDR3 residues: CASTGDSYEQYF. The CDR3 nucleotides are TGCGCCAGCACAGGGGACTCCTACGAGCAGTACTTC.

This clone was detected only a few times. V is TRBV2 and J is TRBJ1-1; D gene unclear. Trimming removed 6 bases at V and 4 bases at J, with 15 bases between. Germline V gives CDR1 SNHLY, CDR2 FYNNEI. The CDR3 runs 14 residues. The CDR3 protein is CASREGVSSTEAFF. The CDR3 DNA reads as TGTGCCAGCAGGGAGGGTGTAAGCTCCACTGAAGCTTTCTTT.

J is TRBJ1-6 and V is TRBV18; the D gene is possibly TRBD1 (5 bases). CDR1 is KGHSH and CDR2 is LQKENI in the germline V gene. The CDR3 runs to 16 residues. V was cut by 2 bases and J by 6 bases, with 14 bases left in between. The CDR3 coding sequence is TGTGCCAGCTCACCAACTCAGGGCGGTAGTAATTCACCCCTCCACTTT. Its translation is CASSPTQGGSNSPLHF.

The chain combines TRBV19 with TRBJ1-1; TRBD1 might be the D (6 bases). There are 18 residues in the CDR3. V was trimmed by 7 bases and J by 0 bases, leaving 24 bases between them. The germline V gene encodes CDR1 LNHDA and CDR2 SQIVND (reference sequence). The CDR3 here is CASTLRGQLYGVNTEAFF. The CDR3 region has the DNA TGTGCCAGTACCCTTCGCGGACAGCTTTATGGCGTGAACACTGAAGCTTTCTTT.